By sample fraction, the clone carrying this T cell receptor (beta chain) is medium-sized. This specimen comes from a study of immune heterogeneity within non-small cell lung tumors. The CDR3 has 16 amino acids. Trimming cost V 3 bases and J 3 bases; bases outside gene matches: 2. As template, the study used bulk tumor genomic DNA at 550 to 700 ng per sample. Widely spaced biopsies, several per primary tumor, were obtained at surgery. The patients were newly diagnosed with non-small cell lung cancer, had not been treated, and had curative surgery. The authors amplified TCR beta CDR3 by multiplex PCR with 32 V and 13 J primers. TCRdb reprocessed the multiplex PCR reads via MiXCR and lists one record per CDR3 protein. Of over 8,000 distinct CDR3 sequences in the sample, around 17% were seen once.

The chain has TRBV12-3 or TRBV12-4 and TRBJ2-3; TRBD2 agrees at 14 bases. The sample taken for sequencing was lung tumor tissue. The TCR comes from a middle-aged man with non-small cell lung cancer. For the CDR3, the DNA is TGTGCCAGCAGTTTGGGACTAGCGGGAGCTACAGATACGCAGTATTTT. This encodes CASSLGLAGATDTQYF.